The 21 T cell receptor beta chains below all came from one sample that was sequenced in a study of T-cell reconstitution after alpha-beta-depleted transplantation in children. Unique molecular identifiers were incorporated during preparation of the TCRbeta library. In TCRdb, the PCR reads were re-called with MiXCR into one record per CDR3 protein. Of about 980,000 distinct CDR3 sequences detected, about 30% appear once; the ten largest clones hold approximately 30%. The sample in question was PBMCs, mostly from graft donor cells, obtained 360 days after TCRalphabeta/CD19-depleted stem cell transplant. Source of these receptors: a boy less than two years old who had a stem cell transplant for SCID, so the T cells may come from the graft donor.

The rearrangement links TRBV20-1 to TRBJ1-4; the match to TRBD1 covers 7 bases. The length of the CDR3 is 15 residues. The trim removed 3 bases at V and 0 bases at J, leaving 4 bases unmatched. Germline V gene sequence: CDR1 DFQATT, CDR2 SNEGSKA (reference sequence). The CDR3 DNA reads TGCAGTGCTAGCCCCAGGGGGGCAACTAATGAAAAACTGTTTTTT. Translated: CSASPRGATNEKLFF.

This clonotype came up a few times. The V gene is TRBV28, the J gene TRBJ1-2, with D tentatively TRBD1 (5 bases). From germline, CDR1 is MDHEN and CDR2 SYDVKM. This CDR3 is built from 12 residues. Trimming stripped 8 bases from V and 9 bases from J, with 16 bases between. This CDR3 is CASEQLPGRYTF. CDR3 coding DNA: TGTGCCAGCGAACAGCTACCAGGGCGCTACACCTTC.

The J gene is TRBJ2-3, the V gene TRBV20-1; the D is unclear. The CDR3 covers 14 residues. Germline V gives CDR1 DFQATT, CDR2 SNEGSKA (reference sequence). V shed 6 bases and J shed 2 bases, with 15 bases lying between them. The CDR3 is CSAPSIGFTDTQYF. The CDR3 DNA sequence: TGCAGTGCCCCCTCCATAGGTTTCACAGATACGCAGTATTTT.

This clonotype was detected only a few times. V is TRBV5-5 and J is TRBJ2-3; D is unclear. CDR1 and CDR2 from the germline V gene are SGHKS and YYEKEE (reference sequence). This CDR3 spans 14 amino acids. V lost 2 bases to trimming and J lost 4 bases, with 11 bases between them. In DNA, the CDR3 is TGTGCCAGCAGCTTACGGTTCGTTCCAGATACGCAGTATTTT. Translated: CASSLRFVPDTQYF.

The V gene is TRBV7-3, the J gene TRBJ2-3; 10 bases agree with TRBD2. Germline CDR1 and CDR2: SGHTA and FQGTGA. The junction had 5 bases not matched to a gene; V was cut back by 4 bases and J by 4 bases. This CDR3 has 15 residues. The CDR3 protein is CASSWERGGADTQYF. The DNA for the CDR3 is TGTGCCAGCAGCTGGGAGCGGGGGGGGGCAGATACGCAGTATTTT.

This chain uses TRBV27 with TRBJ1-4, with D uncertain. CDR1 is MNHEY, CDR2 SMNVEV, per germline (reference sequence). Trimming removed 0 bases at V and 11 bases at J, with 7 bases between. This CDR3 is 12 amino acids long. The chain's CDR3 is CASSLSSGKLFF. CDR3 coding DNA: TGTGCCAGCAGTTTATCATCCGGGAAACTGTTTTTT.

This clonotype turned up a few times. This chain joins TRBV24-1 and TRBJ2-1; 8 bases fit TRBD1. The CDR3 totals 17 residues. Per the germline V gene, CDR1 is KGHDR and CDR2 is SFDVKD. Trimming at V came to 2 bases and at J to 7 bases, leaving 12 bases not matched to a gene. CDR3 sequence (DNA): TGTGCCACCAGTGATTCCCCCCGGACAGGGATAATGAATGAGCAGTTCTTC. Its translation: CATSDSPRTGIMNEQFF.

The sample holds a few counts of this clonotype. This rearrangement joins TRBV5-1 to TRBJ2-7, with 7 bases aligning to TRBD2. Per germline, CDR1 SGHRS and CDR2 YFSETQ. Germline trimming cut 2 bases from V and 3 bases from J; bases unmatched to any gene: 14. This CDR3 is 17 amino acids long. Here the CDR3 DNA reads TGCGCCAGCAGCTTCCTTCCCGAAGCGGGAATAAACTACGAGCAGTACTTC. It specifies CASSFLPEAGINYEQYF.

CDR3 in amino acids: CASGFIKGQGIPGELFF. The CDR3 nucleotides are TGTGCTAGTGGTTTCATAAAAGGACAGGGGATACCCGGGGAGCTGTTTTTT. J is TRBJ2-2 and V is TRBV12-5; 9 bases fit TRBD1. The length of the CDR3 is 17 residues. CDR1 and CDR2 from the germline V gene are LGHNT and FRNRAP. The V segment lost 3 bases and the J segment 6 bases; nucleotides outside the gene matches: 11.

This clonotype has only a few counts. This sequence joins TRBV20-1 and TRBJ1-5, with D uncertain. V shed 5 bases and J shed 3 bases, with 11 bases lying between them. Germline assignment: CDR1 DFQATT and CDR2 SNEGSKA (reference sequence). CDR3 size: 13 residues. The CDR3 reads CSALAVNNQPQHF. CDR3 nucleotide sequence: TGCAGTGCTTTAGCAGTAAACAATCAGCCCCAGCATTTT.

This clonotype was seen a handful of times. The chain is built from TRBV5-6 and TRBJ2-3, with D unclear. The CDR3 sequence is 13 residues long. With 1 base removed from V and 4 bases from J, the gap between germline ends came to 7 bases. The germline V gene has CDR1 SGHDT and CDR2 YYEEEE. Here the CDR3 reads CASSLIAADTQYF. CDR3 sequence (DNA): TGTGCCAGCAGCTTGATCGCCGCAGATACGCAGTATTTT.

This clonotype showed up just a few times. This rearrangement joins TRBV12-3 or TRBV12-4 to TRBJ2-5; 12 positions agree with TRBD1. CDR3 length: 15 amino acids. J was trimmed by 6 bases and V by 5 bases; bases with no gene match: 7. The CDR3 DNA reads as TGTGCCAGCAGTCCCGGGACAGGGGGCAGAAAGACCCAGTACTTC. This gives the protein CASSPGTGGRKTQYF.

The V gene is TRBV12-3 or TRBV12-4, the J gene TRBJ2-7, with 7 positions matching TRBD2. The CDR3 is made up of 15 amino acids. The ends lost 5 bases at V and 3 bases at J; junction bases unmatched: 10. CDR3 loop: CASSPLGGPYYEQYF. Written as DNA, the CDR3 is TGTGCCAGCAGTCCGCTGGGAGGGCCTTACTACGAGCAGTACTTC.

This clonotype has just a few counts. The V call is TRBV20-1, the J call TRBJ2-1; 8 bases match TRBD1. Germline trimming cut 5 bases from V and 9 bases from J; bases unmatched to any gene: 12. Germline assignment: CDR1 DFQATT and CDR2 SNEGSKA (reference sequence). CDR3 length: 14 residues. CDR3 loop: CSAWTGTWTFEQFF. CDR3 nucleotide sequence: TGCAGTGCTTGGACAGGGACCTGGACCTTTGAGCAGTTCTTC.

CDR3 sequence (DNA): TGTGCCACCAGCAGAGATTGGCTAGCGGGGGAGACCGGGGAGCTGTTTTTT. Translation gives CATSRDWLAGETGELFF. This chain uses TRBV15 with TRBJ2-2, with TRBD2 identical over 10 bases. CDR1 and CDR2 from the germline V gene are LNHNV and YYDKDF (reference sequence). CDR3 length: 17 amino acids. Germline trimming cut 0 bases from V and 5 bases from J; bases unmatched to any gene: 6.

The sample holds one count of this clonotype. The chain is built from TRBV12-3 or TRBV12-4 and TRBJ1-3; no definite D call. V was shortened by 6 bases and J by 0 bases, with 15 bases between the two germline ends. This CDR3 contains 16 residues. DNA for the CDR3: TGTGCCAGCAGCCCACTAAGACCCTCCTCTGGAAACACCATATATTTT. As protein: CASSPLRPSSGNTIYF.

This clonotype was found a few times. The chain has TRBV4-3 and TRBJ2-4; TRBD1 aligns across 9 bases. Losses at the gene ends were 4 bases for V and 15 bases for J; bases not matched to a gene: 16. The CDR3 extends over 15 amino acids. Germline V lookup: CDR1 LGHNA, CDR2 YSLEER. CDR3 in amino acids: CASSLITIQGALRYF. The CDR3 DNA reads as TGCGCCAGCAGCCTTATAACGATACAGGGGGCTTTACGGTACTTC.

The chain combines TRBV12-3 or TRBV12-4 with TRBJ2-1, with 7 bases that match TRBD1. With V trimmed by 8 bases and J by 3 bases, 7 bases remained unmatched. The CDR3 is 14 amino acids. In nucleotides, the CDR3 is TGTGCCAGCGCCCCGGGACAGTACTACAATGAGCAGTTCTTC. Protein product: CASAPGQYYNEQFF.

The chain is built from TRBV9 and TRBJ2-1, with 10 bases identical to TRBD2. The V segment lost 3 bases and the J segment 0 bases; nucleotides outside the gene matches: 3. Per germline, CDR1 SGDLS and CDR2 YYNGEE. This CDR3 has 16 amino acids. CDR3 nucleotide sequence: TGTGCCAGCAGCGCGCTAGCGGGGGCCTCCTACAATGAGCAGTTCTTC. Amino acids: CASSALAGASYNEQFF.

The chain joins TRBV6-2 or TRBV6-3 to TRBJ2-2, with D possibly being TRBD1 (5 bases). CDR1 is MNHEY and CDR2 is SVGEGT in the germline V gene. V dropped 6 bases and J dropped 6 bases, with 11 bases sitting between them. The CDR3 is 13 residues long. The CDR3 DNA reads TGTGCCAGCAGCCAAAGGGGCTCCGGGGAGCTGTTTTTT. This translates into CASSQRGSGELFF.

V gene TRBV9 combines with J gene TRBJ1-5; D gene ambiguous. Germline CDR1 and CDR2: SGDLS and YYNGEE. CDR3 length equals 13 residues. The V gene lost 10 bases and the J gene lost 7 bases, with 18 bases spanning the gap. The CDR3 sequence: CALSVRHGQPQHF. For the CDR3, the DNA is TGTGCCCTTTCCGTACGGCATGGACAGCCCCAGCATTTT.